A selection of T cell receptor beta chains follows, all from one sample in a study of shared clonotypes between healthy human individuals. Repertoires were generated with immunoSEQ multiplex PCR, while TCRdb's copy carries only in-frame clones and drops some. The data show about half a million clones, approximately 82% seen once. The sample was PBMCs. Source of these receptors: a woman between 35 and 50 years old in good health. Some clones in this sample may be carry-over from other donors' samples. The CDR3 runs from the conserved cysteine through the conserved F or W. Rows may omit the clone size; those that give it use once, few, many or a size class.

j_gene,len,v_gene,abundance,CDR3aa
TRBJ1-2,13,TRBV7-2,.,CASSLPGNYGYTF
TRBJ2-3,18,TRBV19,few,CASSLRPGTSSATDTQYF
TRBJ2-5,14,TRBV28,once,CASRVTGIQETQYF
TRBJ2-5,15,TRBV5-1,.,CASSPLPGQQETQYF
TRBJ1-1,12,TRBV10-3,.,CAISGLSTEAFF
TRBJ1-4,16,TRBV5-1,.,CASSLETGGANEKLFF
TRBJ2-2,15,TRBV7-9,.,CASSLRGPDTGELFF
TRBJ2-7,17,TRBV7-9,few,CASSLPLTGRRTYEQYF
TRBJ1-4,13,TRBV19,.,CASRDRGYEKLFF
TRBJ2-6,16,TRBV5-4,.,CASSLAGTAGANVLTF
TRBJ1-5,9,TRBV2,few,CASGFPEHF
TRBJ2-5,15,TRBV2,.,CASSGDGRAGETQYF
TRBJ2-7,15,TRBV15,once,CATSAPGTASHEQYF
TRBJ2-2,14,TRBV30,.,CAWDQGTNTGELFF
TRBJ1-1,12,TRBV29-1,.,CSVRRGSTEAFF
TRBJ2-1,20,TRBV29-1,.,CSVLIPLVAGGTSSYNEQFF
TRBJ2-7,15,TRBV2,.,CASIIYPDSNYEQYF
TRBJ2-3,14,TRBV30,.,CAWTGTPGTDTRYF
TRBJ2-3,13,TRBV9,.,CASSARTGDTQYF
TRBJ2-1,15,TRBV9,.,CASSGLAGLYNEQFF
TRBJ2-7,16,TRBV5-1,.,CASSLDGTGLSYEQYF
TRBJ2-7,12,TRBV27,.,CASSLDSLEQYF
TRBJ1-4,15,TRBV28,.,CASSPTGGENEKLFF
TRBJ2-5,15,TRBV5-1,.,CASSRDQGHQETQYF
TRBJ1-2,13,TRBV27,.,CASRLSGGDGYTF
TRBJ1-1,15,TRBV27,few,CASSPWAGGKLEAFF
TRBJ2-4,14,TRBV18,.,CASSGDLAKNIQYF
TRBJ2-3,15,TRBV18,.,CASSPRTGNTDTQYF
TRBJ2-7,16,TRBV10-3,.,CAISEFGVTEAYEQYF
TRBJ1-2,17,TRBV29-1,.,CSVEGRLGRGEYYGYTF
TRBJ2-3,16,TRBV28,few,CASSFVTSGRTDTQYF
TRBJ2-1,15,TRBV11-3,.,CASSRDRGSYNEQFF
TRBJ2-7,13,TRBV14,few,CASSQDLAWVQYF
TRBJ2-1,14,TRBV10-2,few,CATLRLASYNEQFF
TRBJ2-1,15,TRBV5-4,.,CASSLPSGSDNEQFF
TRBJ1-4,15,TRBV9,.,CASSPTGATNEKLFF
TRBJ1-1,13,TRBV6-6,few,CASSPRRQNEAFF
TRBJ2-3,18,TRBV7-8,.,CASSLGPGKRRERHTQYF
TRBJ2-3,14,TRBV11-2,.,CASSLLLTSDTQYF
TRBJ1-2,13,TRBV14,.,CASSQATYYGYTF
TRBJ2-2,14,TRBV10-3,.,CAISQGPNTGEPFF
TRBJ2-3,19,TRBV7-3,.,CASSLGGLAGGVSTDTQYF
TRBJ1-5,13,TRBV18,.,CASSPTGNQPQHF
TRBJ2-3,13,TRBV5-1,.,CASSLTPADTQYF
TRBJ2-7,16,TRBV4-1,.,CASSQDPPGSGREQYF
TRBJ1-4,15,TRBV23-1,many,CASGESGQGKEKLFF
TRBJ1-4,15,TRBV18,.,CASSPYAGVNEKLFF
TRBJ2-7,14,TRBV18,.,CASSPGTSGYEQYF
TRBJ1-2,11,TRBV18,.,CASSYSGGYTF
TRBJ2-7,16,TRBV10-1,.,CASSEGTSGSGYEQYF
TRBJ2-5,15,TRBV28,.,CASSTPAGGTHGQYF
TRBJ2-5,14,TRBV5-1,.,CASSSGQSFETQYF
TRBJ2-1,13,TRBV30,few,CAWSVGQYNEQFF
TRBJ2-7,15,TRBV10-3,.,CAISPRLEGTYEQYF
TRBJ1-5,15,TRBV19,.,CASRTIGYSNQPQHF
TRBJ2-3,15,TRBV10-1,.,CASSRTSQDTDTQYF
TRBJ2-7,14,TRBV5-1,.,CASSLIAGPYEQYF
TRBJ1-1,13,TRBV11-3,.,CASSQREDTEAFF
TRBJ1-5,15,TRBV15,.,CATSRDSGTNQPQHF